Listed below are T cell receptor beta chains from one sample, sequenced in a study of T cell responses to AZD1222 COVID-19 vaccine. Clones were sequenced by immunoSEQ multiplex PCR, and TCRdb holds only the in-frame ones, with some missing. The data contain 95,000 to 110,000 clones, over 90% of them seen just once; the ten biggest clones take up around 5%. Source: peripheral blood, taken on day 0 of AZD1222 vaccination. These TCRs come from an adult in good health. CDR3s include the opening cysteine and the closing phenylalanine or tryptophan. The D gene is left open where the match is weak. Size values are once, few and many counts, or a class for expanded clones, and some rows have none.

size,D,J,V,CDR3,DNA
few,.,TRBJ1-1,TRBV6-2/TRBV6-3,CASSYGQKAFF,TGTGCCAGCAGTTATGGCCAGAAAGCTTTCTTT
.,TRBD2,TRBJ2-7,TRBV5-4,CASSSPGLAEPYEQYF,TGTGCCAGCAGCTCACCGGGACTAGCGGAACCCTACGAGCAGTACTTC
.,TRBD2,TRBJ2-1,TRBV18,CASRTSASNNEQFF,TGTGCCAGCAGGACTAGCGCGTCTAACAATGAGCAGTTCTTC
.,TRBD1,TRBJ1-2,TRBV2,CASRNNRGQWYGYTF,TGTGCCAGCAGGAATAACAGGGGGCAGTGGTATGGCTACACCTTC
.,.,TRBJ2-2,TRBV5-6,CASSVGVRNTGELFF,TGTGCCAGCAGCGTAGGGGTCCGGAACACCGGGGAGCTGTTTTTT
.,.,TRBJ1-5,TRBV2,CASRGYFSNQPQHF,TGTGCCAGCAGGGGGTATTTTAGCAATCAGCCCCAGCATTTT
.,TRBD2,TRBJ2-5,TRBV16,CASSQVAGMETQYF,TGTGCCAGCAGCCAAGTAGCGGGAATGGAGACCCAGTACTTC
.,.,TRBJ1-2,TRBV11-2,CASSLAQGYYGYTF,TGTGCCAGCAGCTTAGCACAGGGATACTATGGCTACACCTTC
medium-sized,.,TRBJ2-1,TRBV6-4,CASSDKGFDEQFF,TGTGCCAGCAGTGACAAGGGGTTCGATGAGCAGTTCTTC
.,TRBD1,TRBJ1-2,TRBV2,CASSVTGQLIYGYTF,TGTGCCAGCAGTGTTACGGGACAGCTAATCTATGGCTACACCTTC
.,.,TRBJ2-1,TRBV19,CASSILGLKDEQFF,TGTGCCAGTAGTATCTTGGGCCTAAAGGATGAGCAGTTCTTC
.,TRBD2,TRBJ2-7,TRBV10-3,CATTLEEGGPLRYF,TGTGCCACTACACTAGAAGAGGGAGGGCCTTTACGGTACTTC
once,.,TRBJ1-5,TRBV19,CASSIRGQSRWPQHF,TGTGCCAGTAGTATCCGCGGACAGTCAAGGTGGCCCCAGCATTTT
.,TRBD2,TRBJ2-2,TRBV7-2,CASSSSGRIGELFF,TGTGCCAGCAGCTCAAGCGGGAGGATCGGGGAGCTGTTTTTT
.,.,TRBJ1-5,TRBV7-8,CASSLGRQVNQPQHF,TGTGCCAGCAGCTTAGGCCGGCAGGTCAATCAGCCCCAGCATTTT
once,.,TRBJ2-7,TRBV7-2,CASSLDWDNYEQYF,TGTGCCAGCAGCTTAGACTGGGACAACTACGAGCAGTACTTC